This T cell receptor beta chain was captured in a study of Graves' ophthalmopathy and Graves' hyperthyroidism. Broader study findings: Appearing in blood as well were most expanded thyroid clonotypes above 0.001 frequency. In separating ophthalmopathy from stable hyperthyroidism, a 13-signature model achieved roughly 89% sensitivity and around 80% specificity.

In the case of this clonotype: The antigen is unknown.

Amplification of the TCR beta CDR3 regions used RNA transcripts (as template). RT-PCR was first run with HTBI primers, then multiplex PCR in a second round. MiXCR was run by TCRdb on the multiplex PCR reads, yielding one entry per CDR3 protein. The sample carries 200,000 to 300,000 distinct CDR3 sequences, around 50% recorded once. Patients were excluded if they had other autoimmune diseases or uncontrolled infections, and likewise if pregnancy or lactation applied. The source of the PBMCs was 10 ml of fresh peripheral blood. Germline V gene lookup returns CDR1 ENHRY and CDR2 SYGVKD. The V and J ends lost 3 bases and 4 bases respectively, with 16 bases between them. The CDR3 has 16 residues.

Sample: peripheral blood. This TCR came from an adult man with Graves' ophthalmopathy. The chain is built from TRBV10-3 and TRBJ1-5; D gene ambiguous. Written as DNA, the CDR3 is TGTGCCATCAGTGAAATTGGTCGGAGTGGGAATCAGCCCCAGCATTTT. This gives the protein CAISEIGRSGNQPQHF.